Following are 18 T cell receptor beta chains from one sample sequenced in a study of long-term antiretroviral therapy in people with HIV. A v3.0 immunoSEQ assay was performed at survey level. Sequenced by immunoSEQ multiplex PCR; TCRdb stores in-frame clones only, minus some. This sample has roughly 25,000 clones, with roughly 87% found just once. Sequencing was performed on unsorted PBMCs, taken 1.1 years before starting antiretroviral therapy. Receptors were obtained from a woman aged 30 to 39 with HIV.

The chain combines TRBV5-1 with TRBJ2-3, with 11 positions matching TRBD2. Germline loops: CDR1 SGHRS, CDR2 YFSETQ. V lost 4 bases and J lost 1; bases outside the gene matches: 5. The CDR3 consists of 16 residues. The CDR3 loop reads CASSNEGLAGTDTQYF. CDR3 DNA: TGCGCCAGCAGCAACGAGGGACTAGCGGGCACAGATACGCAGTATTTT.

In this sample, this clone turned up once. The V call is TRBV5-4, the J call TRBJ1-1; D ambiguous. Germline V gives CDR1 SGHNT, CDR2 YYREEE (reference sequence). The CDR3 consists of 15 residues. Trimming pared 0 bases from V and 1 base from J, leaving 10 bases between. This CDR3 reads CASSLVWAGNTEAFF. In DNA form, the CDR3 reads TGTGCCAGCAGCTTGGTATGGGCGGGGAACACTGAAGCTTTCTTT.

The chain recombines TRBV19 with TRBJ1-1; 9 bases fit TRBD1. This CDR3 is 16 amino acids long. Germline-derived CDR1 and CDR2 are LNHDA and SQIVND (reference sequence). Trimming removed 6 bases from V and 3 bases from J; junction bases left unmatched: 11. CDR3 residues: CASSLPGQGSDTEAFF. CDR3 coding DNA: TGTGCCAGTAGCCTCCCGGGACAGGGTTCGGACACTGAAGCTTTCTTT.

J is TRBJ1-5 and V is TRBV6-1; D perhaps matches TRBD1 (5 bases). From germline, CDR1 is MNHNS and CDR2 SASEGT. V was pared by 7 bases and J by 10 bases, with 14 bases between. The CDR3 sequence is 12 residues long. This CDR3 is CASIGRDEPQHF. DNA for the CDR3: TGTGCCAGCATCGGCAGGGATGAACCCCAGCATTTT.

V gene TRBV14 combines with J gene TRBJ2-1; 8 bases line up with TRBD2. The CDR3 length is 17 residues. Unmatched junction bases numbered 12, after V lost 2 bases and J lost 6 bases. Germline values: CDR1 SGHDN, CDR2 FVKESK. Here the CDR3 reads CASSQYLYGREANEQFF. The CDR3 DNA reads as TGTGCCAGCAGCCAATATCTTTACGGGAGGGAGGCCAATGAGCAGTTCTTC.

The chain employs TRBV9 and TRBJ1-4, with D uncertain. CDR1 is SGDLS and CDR2 is YYNGEE in the germline V gene. This CDR3 region has 16 residues. V was pared by 0 bases and J by 2 bases, with 11 bases between. This CDR3 is CASSVGSTGTNEKLFF. For the CDR3, the DNA is TGTGCCAGCAGCGTAGGGTCCACTGGGACTAATGAAAAACTGTTTTTT.

The V call is TRBV5-1, the J call TRBJ1-1; D remains unclear. The CDR3 is 13 amino acids. V was trimmed by 3 bases and J by 6 bases, leaving 12 bases between them. CDR1 is SGHRS, CDR2 YFSETQ, per germline. CDR3 in DNA: TGCGCCAGCAGCTCCACACCATCCTCTGAAGCTTTCTTT. It yields the protein CASSSTPSSEAFF.

The chain recombines TRBV2 with TRBJ1-2; D remains unclear. V lost 1 base to trimming and J lost 4 bases, with 10 bases between them. The CDR3 has 14 amino acids. The germline V gene encodes CDR1 SNHLY and CDR2 FYNNEI. The chain's CDR3 is CASSEDVVSYGYTF. DNA of the CDR3: TGTGCCAGCAGTGAAGATGTTGTTTCCTATGGCTACACCTTC.

V is TRBV27 and J is TRBJ1-5; D remains unclear. Germline V lookup: CDR1 MNHEY, CDR2 SMNVEV (reference sequence). The CDR3 has 12 amino acids. V was clipped by 9 bases and J by 2 bases, with 8 bases between them. The CDR3: CASSNGNQPQHF. In DNA, the CDR3 is TGTGCCAGTTCAAACGGCAATCAGCCCCAGCATTTT.

The chain employs TRBV29-1 and TRBJ2-1; D remains ambiguous. In germline, CDR1 is SQVTM, CDR2 ANQGSEA. This CDR3 has 12 amino acids. V shed 3 bases and J shed 6 bases, with 9 bases lying between them. The CDR3 DNA sequence: TGCAGCGTTGATCGGAATGGCAATGAGCAGTTCTTC. It translates to CSVDRNGNEQFF.

V usage is TRBV27 and J usage is TRBJ1-1; possible D gene TRBD1, 5 bases. The CDR3 length is 15 residues. Germline CDR1 reads MNHEY; CDR2 reads SMNVEV (reference sequence). Deletions cut 5 bases from V and 4 bases from J, with 17 bases between. The CDR3 reads CASSPLDYQGTEAFF. The CDR3 coding sequence is TGTGCCAGCAGTCCCTTGGATTACCAGGGCACTGAAGCTTTCTTT.

The CDR3, as DNA: TGCGCCAGCAGCTTAACACCCGGGGATCAGCCCCAGCATTTT. Encoded protein: CASSLTPGDQPQHF. J is TRBJ1-5 and V is TRBV5-1; no clear D. Germline CDR1 is SGHRS and CDR2 is YFSETQ. The CDR3 has 14 residues. Deletions cut 2 bases from V and 5 bases from J, with 11 bases between. Together with reference TRBV5-1 and TRBJ1-5, the CDR3 gives the full variable domain: KAGVTQTPRYLIKTRGQQVTLSCSPISGHRSVSWYQQTPGQGLQFLFEYFSETQRNKGNFPGRFSGRQFSNSRSEMNVSTLELGDSALYLCASSLTPGDQPQHFGDGTRLSIL.

V and J are TRBV7-3 and TRBJ2-1; 9 bases match TRBD2. V gave up 5 bases and J gave up 4 bases; unmatched junction bases: 6. The CDR3 is 15 residues long. Per germline, CDR1 SGHTA and CDR2 FQGTGA. CDR3 loop: CASSLLAGAYNEQFF. The CDR3 DNA reads as TGTGCCAGCAGCCTGTTAGCGGGGGCATACAATGAGCAGTTCTTC.

This clone appeared once. The CDR3 bases are TGTGCCAGCAGCTTAGAGCCTGGGGCCAACGTCCTGACTTTC. Encoded protein: CASSLEPGANVLTF. The V call is TRBV11-2, the J call TRBJ2-6; D uncertain. This CDR3 is 14 amino acids long. Trimming removed 0 bases at V and 2 bases at J, with 2 bases between. CDR1 is SGHAT and CDR2 is FQNNGV in the germline V gene.

Comments on this clone: Other DNA sequences within the sample encode an identical CDR3. The V call is TRBV6-5, the J call TRBJ2-2; D not resolved. Trimming stripped 0 bases from V and 6 bases from J, with 2 bases between. This CDR3 region has 12 residues. CDR1 is MNHEY and CDR2 is SVGAGI in the germline V gene. The CDR3 is CASSYSPGELFF. The CDR3 DNA is TGTGCCAGCAGTTACTCACCCGGGGAGCTGTTTTTT.

This clone was recorded a few times. The chain links TRBV5-5 to TRBJ1-5; D is perhaps TRBD1 (5 bases). The CDR3 consists of 15 residues. V gave up 0 bases and J gave up 2 bases, with 9 bases separating them. Germline CDR1 and CDR2: SGHKS and YYEKEE (reference sequence). CDR3 nucleotide sequence: TGTGCCAGCAGCTTGGGGGGCTCAGGCAATCAGCCCCAGCATTTT. Translating it yields CASSLGGSGNQPQHF.

A few counts support this clone. This chain connects TRBV7-6 to TRBJ1-5; D is unresolved. This CDR3 is built from 15 residues. Germline CDR1 and CDR2: SGHVS and FNYEAQ. V lost 1 base, J lost 1 base, and 8 bases lay in between. The CDR3 DNA is TGTGCCAGCAGCTTAGGACAAGCCAGCAATCAGCCCCAGCATTTT. This encodes CASSLGQASNQPQHF. The full variable domain, rest sourced from reference TRBV7-6 and TRBJ1-5, is GAGVSQSPRYKVTKRGQDVALRCDPISGHVSLYWYRQALGQGPEFLTYFNYEAQQDKSGLPNDRFSAERPEGSISTLTIQRTEQRDSAMYRCASSLGQASNQPQHFGDGTRLSIL.

The J gene is TRBJ1-2, the V gene TRBV27; D is perhaps TRBD1 (5 bases). The V end lost 1 base, the J end lost 4 bases, and 16 bases lay between the germline ends. The germline gives CDR1 MNHEY, CDR2 SMNVEV (reference sequence). This CDR3 comprises 16 residues. The CDR3 is CASSLLGGDGIYGYTF. The CDR3 DNA sequence: TGTGCCAGCAGTTTATTGGGGGGGGACGGGATCTATGGCTACACCTTC.